A selection of T cell receptor beta chains follows, all from one sample in a study of response to subunit inactivated influenza vaccine. TCRdb re-analysed the RT-PCR reads in MiXCR, keeping a single row per CDR3 protein. The data show around 160,000 distinct CDR3 sequences, 9.5% to 13% seen once. Sequences were derived from non-naive T cells sorted from PBMCs, sampled more than 35 days after vaccination. All receptors derive from a man aged 50-59 years who received an inactivated influenza vaccine. Both conserved end residues are part of each CDR3. The D gene is left open where the match is weak. Size tells how often a clone was seen (once, few, many) or the class of an expanded clone, and some rows leave it out.

V: TRBV28
J: TRBJ2-1
length: 19
D: TRBD2
size: many
CDR3: CASSHPQTNEREDGNEQFF
DNA: TGTGCCAGCAGTCATCCCCAAACCAATGAGCGGGAGGATGGGAATGAGCAGTTCTTC

V: TRBV2
J: TRBJ1-1
length: 14
D: .
size: few
CDR3: CASSVGPMGTEAFF
DNA: TGTGCCAGCAGTGTAGGACCCATGGGAACTGAAGCTTTCTTT

V: TRBV27
J: TRBJ2-4
length: 15
D: TRBD1
size: many
CDR3: CASSLTSRQGDIQYF
DNA: TGTGCCAGCAGTCTAACGAGTCGACAGGGAGACATTCAGTACTTC

V: TRBV11-2
J: TRBJ2-3
length: 15
D: TRBD2
size: few
CDR3: CASSYTSGSTDTQYF
DNA: TGTGCCAGCAGCTACACTAGCGGGAGCACAGATACGCAGTATTTT

V: TRBV14
J: TRBJ2-5
length: 12
D: TRBD2
size: .
CDR3: CASSPSGRIQYF
DNA: TGTGCCAGCAGTCCTAGCGGGAGGATCCAGTACTTC

V: TRBV29-1
J: TRBJ1-1
length: 13
D: TRBD1
size: .
CDR3: CSVYRGRGTEAFF
DNA: TGCAGCGTGTACAGGGGGCGAGGGACTGAAGCTTTCTTT

V: TRBV6-5
J: TRBJ2-2
length: 15
D: .
size: many
CDR3: CASSYVTTSPGELFF
DNA: TGTGCCAGCAGTTACGTTACTACCTCTCCCGGGGAGCTGTTTTTT

V: TRBV5-1
J: TRBJ1-1
length: 16
D: TRBD1
size: many
CDR3: CASSLEKGARATEAFF
DNA: TGCGCCAGCAGCTTGGAAAAGGGGGCGCGCGCCACTGAAGCTTTCTTT

V: TRBV10-2
J: TRBJ2-7
length: 16
D: TRBD2
size: few
CDR3: CASSESRTSGGYEQYF
DNA: TGCGCCAGCAGTGAGTCGAGGACTAGCGGGGGTTACGAGCAGTACTTC

V: TRBV7-2
J: TRBJ2-7
length: 15
D: TRBD1
size: few
CDR3: CASSLGTGILREQYF
DNA: TGTGCCAGCAGCTTAGGGACAGGGATACTTAGGGAGCAGTACTTC

V: TRBV9
J: TRBJ2-6
length: 14
D: .
size: .
CDR3: CASSGPAGANVLTF
DNA: TGTGCCAGCAGCGGTCCAGCTGGGGCCAACGTCCTGACTTTC

V: TRBV19
J: TRBJ1-6
length: 16
D: TRBD1
size: .
CDR3: CASSKAGRDRNSPLHF
DNA: TGTGCCAGTAGTAAAGCCGGTCGGGACAGGAATTCACCCCTCCACTTT

V: TRBV6-5
J: TRBJ2-3
length: 17
D: TRBD2
size: .
CDR3: CASSYATGTSGGDTQYF
DNA: TGTGCCAGCAGTTATGCCACCGGGACTAGCGGGGGTGATACGCAGTATTTT

V: TRBV6-5
J: TRBJ1-1
length: 17
D: .
size: many
CDR3: CASSYIPMASRVTEAFF
DNA: TGTGCCAGCAGTTACATCCCGATGGCCTCTCGGGTGACTGAAGCTTTCTTT

V: TRBV28
J: TRBJ1-4
length: 14
D: TRBD1
size: few
CDR3: CASSPDREHEKLFF
DNA: TGTGCCAGCAGCCCGGACAGGGAACATGAAAAACTGTTTTTT

V: TRBV24-1
J: TRBJ2-7
length: 16
D: TRBD1
size: .
CDR3: CATSDGTGQGYHEQYF
DNA: TGTGCCACCAGTGATGGAACGGGACAGGGATACCACGAGCAGTACTTC

V: TRBV28
J: TRBJ2-7
length: 13
D: .
size: .
CDR3: CASSLAYLYEQYF
DNA: TGTGCCAGCAGTTTGGCCTATTTGTACGAGCAGTACTTC

V: TRBV19
J: TRBJ2-5
length: 16
D: .
size: few
CDR3: CASSPRLGFKGETQYF
DNA: TGTGCCAGTAGTCCCCGACTTGGCTTCAAGGGAGAGACCCAGTACTTC

V: TRBV20-1
J: TRBJ2-2
length: 14
D: .
size: many
CDR3: CSARDFSNTGELFF
DNA: TGCAGTGCTAGGGACTTTTCGAACACCGGGGAGCTGTTTTTT

V: TRBV20-1
J: TRBJ2-7
length: 15
D: TRBD1
size: .
CDR3: CSARGGTGRNHEQYF
DNA: TGCAGTGCTAGAGGTGGGACAGGGCGCAACCACGAGCAGTACTTC

V: TRBV6-1
J: TRBJ2-7
length: 13
D: TRBD1
size: .
CDR3: CASTTGRSYEQYF
DNA: TGTGCCAGCACGACAGGGCGTTCCTACGAGCAGTACTTC

V: TRBV7-8
J: TRBJ2-7
length: 15
D: .
size: many
CDR3: CASSTFSTRLYEQYF
DNA: TGTGCCAGCAGCACGTTCTCGACTAGGTTATACGAGCAGTACTTC

V: TRBV28
J: TRBJ1-6
length: 17
D: TRBD1
size: .
CDR3: CASSLPTRTGRGSPLHF
DNA: TGTGCCAGCAGTTTACCGACCCGGACAGGACGCGGTTCACCCCTCCACTTT

V: TRBV6-2/TRBV6-3
J: TRBJ1-2
length: 15
D: .
size: few
CDR3: CASNTRTRDNYGYTF
DNA: TGTGCCAGCAACACCCGGACCCGAGATAACTATGGCTACACCTTC

V: TRBV6-1
J: TRBJ1-5
length: 15
D: .
size: .
CDR3: CASSTGYHSNQPQHF
DNA: TGTGCCAGCAGTACAGGGTACCATAGCAATCAGCCCCAGCATTTT

V: TRBV11-2
J: TRBJ2-1
length: 12
D: .
size: many
CDR3: CASSLALKGLFF
DNA: TGTGCCAGCAGCTTAGCTCTCAAGGGATTGTTCTTC

V: TRBV7-9
J: TRBJ2-2
length: 15
D: .
size: few
CDR3: CASSPVYANTGELFF
DNA: TGTGCCAGCAGCCCGGTGTATGCGAACACCGGGGAGCTGTTTTTT

V: TRBV18
J: TRBJ2-1
length: 13
D: .
size: few
CDR3: CASSATAVSEQFF
DNA: TGTGCCAGCTCAGCCACGGCGGTTTCTGAGCAGTTCTTC

V: TRBV27
J: TRBJ2-7
length: 16
D: .
size: .
CDR3: CASTLYPPPVSYEQYF
DNA: TGTGCCAGCACTTTATATCCCCCTCCAGTCTCCTACGAGCAGTACTTC

V: TRBV19
J: TRBJ2-5
length: 16
D: TRBD2
size: .
CDR3: CASSEPGLGNQETQYF
DNA: TGTGCCAGTAGTGAACCGGGACTAGGGAACCAAGAGACCCAGTACTTC

V: TRBV14
J: TRBJ1-2
length: 16
D: .
size: few
CDR3: CASSQGGGPRIYGYTF
DNA: TGTGCCAGCAGCCAAGGGGGAGGACCCCGAATCTATGGCTACACCTTC

V: TRBV7-9
J: TRBJ1-1
length: 14
D: .
size: .
CDR3: CASSLGGRVTEAFF
DNA: TGTGCCAGCAGCTTAGGCGGCAGGGTCACTGAAGCTTTCTTT

V: TRBV15
J: TRBJ1-5
length: 13
D: .
size: many
CDR3: CATSRGGNQPQHF
DNA: TGTGCCACCAGCAGAGGAGGTAATCAGCCCCAGCATTTT

V: TRBV20-1
J: TRBJ2-1
length: 14
D: TRBD2
size: few
CDR3: CSAMRGGLRDEQFF
DNA: TGCAGTGCTATGCGCGGGGGGTTGAGAGATGAGCAGTTCTTC

V: TRBV24-1
J: TRBJ2-1
length: 11
D: .
size: .
CDR3: CATRANNEQFF
DNA: TGTGCCACCAGGGCTAACAATGAGCAGTTCTTC